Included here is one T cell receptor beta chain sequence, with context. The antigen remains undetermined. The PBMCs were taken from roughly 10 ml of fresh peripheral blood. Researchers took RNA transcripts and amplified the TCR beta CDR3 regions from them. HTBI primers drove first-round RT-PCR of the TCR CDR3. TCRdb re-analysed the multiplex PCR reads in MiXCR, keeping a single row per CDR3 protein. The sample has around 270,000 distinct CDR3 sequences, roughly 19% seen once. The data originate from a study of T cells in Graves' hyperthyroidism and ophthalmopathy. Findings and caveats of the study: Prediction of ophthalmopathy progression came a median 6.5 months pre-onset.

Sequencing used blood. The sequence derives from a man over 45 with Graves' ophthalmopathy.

In DNA form, the CDR3 reads TGTGCCACCAGTGTGGGGACTAGCGGTACCTACAATGAGCAGTTCTTC. This gives the protein CATSVGTSGTYNEQFF. The chain carries TRBV24-1 and TRBJ2-1; 11 nucleotides line up with TRBD2. This CDR3 has 16 amino acids. The V gene's germline CDR1 is KGHDR and CDR2 SFDVKD. Unmatched junction bases numbered 4, after V lost 5 bases and J lost 2 bases.